This TCR beta chain was found in a study of blood T cell repertoires in COVID-19 (TCRdb year 2020). Background for the entire study: Samples covering the acute and convalescent phases of COVID-19 were provided by collaborators in the United States, Italy and Spain. A freely available public database, intended as a resource for researchers studying the immune response to SARS-CoV-2, is where the repertoires were released. Where available, HLA class I and class II types were obtained from metadata supplied by the sample provider rather than from assay-based typing. Samples came from the ongoing ImmuneRACE study (first 160 participants) plus 1,254 subjects from 6 global collaborators. The sample metadata nearly always contained a de-identified subject ID, COVID-19 status, age in years and sex. The material from the prospective study consisted of cDNA or gDNA derived from T cells, B-cell-depleted T cells, or PBMCs. Subjects who had been exposed to COVID-19, were actively infected with it, or had recovered from it provided the deeply sampled blood TCRbeta repertoires that made up the dataset. On the study overall, not on this receptor specifically: How much clinical and demographic metadata was included differed by source and by participant, and the metadata was provided uncurated.

The immunoSEQ Assay, a bias-controlled multiplex PCR, was used to amplify TCRbeta CDR3 regions from genomic DNA. The study's processing was this. Nucleated cell counts per sample were estimated from amplification of reference gene primers within the assay. To quantify the absolute abundance of each unique TCRbeta CDR3 rearrangement, sequence reads were collapsed and filtered. Productive Simpson clonality was computed per sample as the square root of Simpson's diversity index over productive rearrangements. TCRdb retrieved this table from immuneACCESS and kept in-frame rearrangements only. Not all clones are present; in checked studies, unresolved V genes account for under half, and no reason is known for the remainder. That table furnishes V, J and clone size, whereas the DNA furnished D and trimming. Across this sample there are 90,000 to 130,000 clones, with approximately 90% seen only once. 4.8% of the sample is taken by the ten largest.

V has 6 bases trimmed and J has 0 bases trimmed; junction bases matching no gene number 7. The CDR3 starts with the cysteine, ends with the phenylalanine, and has 16 residues. Kept here is only the CDR3 DNA, which spans 48 bases and is read in frame from base 1. In the germline V gene, CDR1 corresponds to ENHRY and CDR2 to SYGVKD. Collaborating institutions collected whole blood in K2EDTA tubes following their own protocols. Collaborator samples were shipped for TCRbeta analysis as frozen whole blood, isolated PBMCs, or DNA extracted from either sample type. Worth noting for this clone: Its antigen remains unidentified. One base away there is no much larger clone; base qualities are not given.

The sample was peripheral blood. The chain was built from TRBV10-3 and TRBJ2-2, with 7 bases matching TRBD2. The receptor's source is a human donor in a cohort sampled during active COVID-19. The DNA sequence follows: TGTGCCATCAGGACCACTAGCGTATCGAACACCGGGGAGCTGTTTTTT. Translated, it gives CAIRTTSVSNTGELFF.